Listed below are T cell receptor beta chains from one sample, sequenced in a study of CD8+ T cells in alopecia areata. The method was immunoSEQ multiplex PCR; TCRdb's version includes in-frame clones alone and lacks a portion of them. The profile shows some 190,000 clones, 66% of them singletons. This sample comprised CD4+ T cells sorted from blood, obtained at approximately week 45, from a patient treated with tofacitinib. Source of these receptors: a human donor with alopecia areata. Each CDR3 is given without its conserved first and last residue. Clone size appears in some rows only: once, few, many, or a class for an expanded clone.

clone size: few
V gene: TRBV18
J gene: TRBJ2-7
CDR3 protein: ASSPPHRGVDEQY

clone size: .
V gene: TRBV25-1
J gene: TRBJ1-2
CDR3 protein: ASSDPLGEVLNGYT

clone size: .
V gene: TRBV18
J gene: TRBJ1-1
CDR3 protein: ASSPKTGGTEAF

clone size: .
V gene: TRBV29-1
J gene: TRBJ1-2
CDR3 protein: SVGKEYGYT

clone size: .
V gene: TRBV10-2
J gene: TRBJ2-7
CDR3 protein: ASSEVLGGGVQY

clone size: many
V gene: TRBV7-2
J gene: TRBJ1-5
CDR3 protein: ASSSGMGNQPQH

clone size: .
V gene: TRBV29-1
J gene: TRBJ2-4
CDR3 protein: SVSSLGGPDIQY

clone size: .
V gene: TRBV2
J gene: TRBJ2-4
CDR3 protein: ASRGDGNIQY

clone size: .
V gene: TRBV6-6
J gene: TRBJ2-7
CDR3 protein: ASSSTGRHYEQY

clone size: .
V gene: TRBV4-1
J gene: TRBJ2-1
CDR3 protein: ASSQFAVSSYNEQF

clone size: .
V gene: TRBV2
J gene: TRBJ2-5
CDR3 protein: ASSEGGTGETQY

clone size: few
V gene: TRBV9
J gene: TRBJ1-1
CDR3 protein: ASSVHDRGTEAF

clone size: .
V gene: TRBV30
J gene: TRBJ1-3
CDR3 protein: AWITDSSGNTIY

clone size: .
V gene: TRBV6-6
J gene: TRBJ2-3
CDR3 protein: ASSGSSSTDTQY

clone size: .
V gene: TRBV11-2
J gene: TRBJ2-5
CDR3 protein: ASSTRQGSGETQY

clone size: .
V gene: TRBV29-1
J gene: TRBJ1-2
CDR3 protein: SVEIFSYGYT

clone size: .
V gene: TRBV19
J gene: TRBJ2-1
CDR3 protein: ATQTAGGPNNEQF

clone size: .
V gene: TRBV29-1
J gene: TRBJ2-7
CDR3 protein: SADWTGGGEQY

clone size: .
V gene: TRBV2
J gene: TRBJ1-1
CDR3 protein: ASSVLGAEEAF

clone size: .
V gene: TRBV10-3
J gene: TRBJ2-7
CDR3 protein: AISGVPGLAGDTSSYEQY

clone size: few
V gene: TRBV7-2
J gene: TRBJ2-7
CDR3 protein: ASSFDTLMN

clone size: .
V gene: TRBV29-1
J gene: TRBJ1-1
CDR3 protein: SVEVGTEAF